This T cell receptor (beta chain) was profiled in a study of T cell responses to AZD1222 COVID-19 vaccine. Method: immunoSEQ multiplex PCR; TCRdb's copy keeps in-frame clones and lacks some. This sample has roughly 96,000 clones, with roughly nine tenths found just once. Germline CDR1 is SNHLY and CDR2 is FYNNEI. The ends lost 7 bases at V and 8 bases at J; junction bases unmatched: 7. The CDR3 consists of 14 residues. Study-level points and caveats: Reports say nearly half of spike-specific TCRs go after unmutated variant regions. Sampled repertoires all dated from after the peak T cell response.

As for this clone: The antigen is not known.

Sequences were derived from peripheral blood, sampled on day 0 of AZD1222 vaccination. This TCR was sampled from an adult in good health. The gene calls are TRBV2 and TRBJ1-4, with TRBD1 identical over 10 bases. CDR3 DNA sequence: TGTGCCAGCAACGACAGGGGGCACTACGAAAAACTGTTTTTT. This codes for CASNDRGHYEKLFF.